What follows are 6 T cell receptor beta chains derived from one specimen sequenced in a study of T cells in Graves' hyperthyroidism and ophthalmopathy. Researchers took RNA transcripts and amplified the TCR beta CDR3 regions from them. Carried out on the TCR CDR3, a first-round RT-PCR used the HTBI primer set. TCRdb reanalysed the multiplex PCR reads using MiXCR and keeps one entry per CDR3 protein. The sample shows around 35,000 distinct CDR3 sequences, around half of them seen only once. What was sequenced was blood. The source of these receptors is a woman in her forties with Graves' ophthalmopathy.

This clonotype was found many times. This chain connects TRBV5-1 to TRBJ2-7; D may be TRBD2 (5 bases). Germline values: CDR1 SGHRS, CDR2 YFSETQ. V lost 3 bases and J 1 base, leaving 5 bases between the germline ends. This CDR3 is built from 12 residues. The CDR3 DNA reads as TGCGCCAGCAGCTCGGGGTCCTACGAGCAGTACTTC. Its translation: CASSSGSYEQYF. Full variable domain (missing parts from reference TRBV5-1 and TRBJ2-7): KAGVTQTPRYLIKTRGQQVTLSCSPISGHRSVSWYQQTPGQGLQFLFEYFSETQRNKGNFPGRFSGRQFSNSRSEMNVSTLELGDSALYLCASSSGSYEQYFGPGTRLTVT.

This clonotype was found many times. The V and J genes are TRBV11-1 and TRBJ2-6; no clear D gene. Trimming pared 3 bases from V and 4 bases from J, leaving 4 bases between. Germline V gene data show CDR1 as SGHAT and CDR2 as FQDESV (reference sequence). The CDR3 covers 13 residues. The CDR3 reads CASSFQGANVLTF. The CDR3 nucleotides read TGTGCCAGCAGCTTCCAGGGGGCCAACGTCCTGACTTTC. The whole variable domain, filled in from reference TRBV11-1 and TRBJ2-6, reads EAEVAQSPRYKITEKSQAVAFWCDPISGHATLYWYRQILGQGPELLVQFQDESVVDDSQLPKDRFSAERLKGVDSTLKIQPAELGDSAMYLCASSFQGANVLTFGAGSRLTVL.

This clonotype was found once. The V call is TRBV12-3 or TRBV12-4, the J call TRBJ1-5; 9 nucleotides agree with TRBD1. J lost 7 bases, V lost 0 bases, and 10 bases had no gene match. This CDR3 comprises 17 residues. Written as DNA, the CDR3 is TGTGCCAGCAGTTTAGCGGGAACACAGGGGGCGAGCCAGCCCCAGCATTTT. Encoded protein: CASSLAGTQGASQPQHF.

This clonotype was found many times. V gene TRBV3-1 combines with J gene TRBJ1-5; D not resolved. Trimming removed 0 bases from V and 1 base from J, with 10 bases in between. The CDR3 extends over 16 amino acids. Per germline, CDR1 LGHDT and CDR2 YNNKEL (reference sequence). The CDR3 DNA is TGTGCCAGCAGCCAAGACGGAGGGATGAGCAATCAGCCCCAGCATTTT. This encodes CASSQDGGMSNQPQHF.

In this sample, this clonotype turned up once. One end of the junction is discordant with germline, which a read error may explain. J is TRBJ2-1 and V is TRBV12-3 or TRBV12-4, with 8 bases lining up with TRBD1. The CDR3 has 15 residues. DNA of the CDR3: TGTGCCAGCAGGTATGGACAGGGTGACTATAATGAGCGGTTCTTC. It codes for CASRYGQGDYNERFF.

In regard to this clonotype: A much larger clone sits a single nucleotide away, making a read error possible. V usage is TRBV15 and J usage is TRBJ1-1; no definite D call. CDR1 is LNHNV, CDR2 YYDKDF, per germline (reference sequence). The CDR3 runs to 14 residues. DNA for the CDR3: TGTGCCAGCAGTCCTCACCAGCCCAGCGTTGAAGCTTCCTTT. Residues: CASSPHQPSVEASF.